The T cell receptor beta chain under discussion was sequenced for a study of cytomegalovirus exposure and HLA in healthy donors. A multiplex PCR was run with 60 Vbeta primers and 13 Jbeta primers. Only in-frame clones appear in the TCRdb table, and some are missing; sequencing was by immunoSEQ multiplex PCR. Here the sample spans about 90,000 clones, approximately 84% being singletons. This clone was recorded only once. The CDR3 consists of 18 residues. Trimming cost V 5 bases and J 5 bases; bases outside gene matches: 17. Germline V gene sequence: CDR1 LGHNA, CDR2 YSLEER. The clonotype originates from a man between 18 and 35 years old in good health and CMV-seronegative. This rearrangement joins TRBV4-3 to TRBJ2-3; 9 nucleotides match TRBD2. Sequenced material: PBMCs. CDR3 loop: CASSEGALAGVWGDTQYF. CDR3 sequence (DNA): TGCGCCAGCAGCGAAGGAGCGTTAGCGGGAGTTTGGGGAGATACGCAGTATTTT.